Listed below are T cell receptor beta chains from one sample, sequenced in a study of T-cell reconstitution after alpha-beta-depleted transplantation in children. TCRdb reanalysed the PCR reads using MiXCR and keeps one entry per CDR3 protein. The sample consists of around 600,000 distinct CDR3 sequences, 23% of them appearing once. The specimen comprised PBMCs, mostly from graft donor cells, sampled 360 days after TCRalphabeta/CD19-depleted stem cell transplant. The receptors were gathered from a boy less than two years old who had a stem cell transplant for acute myeloid leukemia, so the T cells may come from the graft donor. The CDR3 runs from the conserved cysteine through the conserved F or W. D genes are given only for firm matches. Expanded clones get a size class; other rows say once, few or many, or leave the size out.

CASSQDTRGSQETQYF	TGCGCCAGCAGCCAAGATACGAGGGGGTCCCAAGAGACCCAGTACTTC	.	TRBV4-1	.	TRBJ2-5
CASSVLEGYTEAFF	TGTGCCAGCAGCGTACTTGAGGGATACACTGAAGCTTTCTTT	.	TRBV9	.	TRBJ1-1
CASSRSSGGLRNEQFF	TGTGCCAGCAGCCGATCTAGCGGGGGGCTACGCAATGAGCAGTTCTTC	TRBD2	TRBV12-3/TRBV12-4	.	TRBJ2-1
CSARPGGAGGIYNEQFF	TGCAGTGCTAGACCCGGGGGGGCGGGGGGCATATACAATGAGCAGTTCTTC	TRBD2	TRBV20-1	few	TRBJ2-1
CASSVDGSYEQYF	TGTGCCAGCAGCGTAGATGGTTCCTACGAGCAGTACTTC	.	TRBV9	few	TRBJ2-7
CASSLPRTVGGMETQYF	TGTGCCAGCAGCTTACCCCGGACAGTAGGGGGTATGGAGACCCAGTACTTC	.	TRBV11-2	many	TRBJ2-5
CSAISTSGGEYNEQFF	TGCAGTGCTATATCGACTAGCGGGGGAGAATACAATGAGCAGTTCTTC	TRBD2	TRBV20-1	few	TRBJ2-1
CASKGDRGHGYGYTF	TGCGCCAGCAAAGGGGACAGGGGGCACGGCTATGGCTACACCTTC	TRBD1	TRBV10-1	few	TRBJ1-2
CASRGAGGSQPQHF	TGTGCCAGCAGAGGGGCCGGCGGTAGTCAGCCCCAGCATTTT	.	TRBV12-3/TRBV12-4	few	TRBJ1-5
CASSFAGLNTEAFF	TGTGCCAGCAGTTTTGCGGGGCTGAACACTGAAGCTTTCTTT	.	TRBV27	few	TRBJ1-1
CSVGRSMGETQYF	TGCAGCGTTGGTCGGTCCATGGGAGAGACCCAGTACTTC	.	TRBV29-1	many	TRBJ2-5
CASSLEVLGGRNEQFF	TGTGCCAGCAGTTTAGAGGTTCTAGGGGGCAGGAATGAGCAGTTCTTC	TRBD1	TRBV28	few	TRBJ2-1
CASSYNGPSYEQYF	TGTGCCAGCAGTTACAACGGGCCGTCCTACGAGCAGTACTTC	.	TRBV6-5	many	TRBJ2-7
CSAPGAGQPKNIQYF	TGCAGTGCGCCGGGTGCTGGACAACCCAAAAACATTCAGTACTTC	.	TRBV20-1	few	TRBJ2-4
CASTGLIQETQYF	TGTGCCAGCACTGGCCTCATTCAAGAGACCCAGTACTTC	.	TRBV12-3/TRBV12-4	many	TRBJ2-5
CATGQSTDTQYF	TGTGCCACCGGACAGTCCACAGATACGCAGTATTTT	.	TRBV24-1	.	TRBJ2-3
CASAGQGTTANTEAFF	TGTGCCAGCGCGGGCCAGGGGACAACAGCAAACACTGAAGCTTTCTTT	.	TRBV6-5	.	TRBJ1-1
CASSPTGQVAQPQHF	TGTGCCAGCAGCCCTACGGGACAAGTTGCTCAGCCCCAGCATTTT	.	TRBV6-1	many	TRBJ1-5
CASSPLTGRAYEQYF	TGTGCCAGCAGCCCCCTGACAGGCAGGGCATACGAGCAGTACTTC	.	TRBV7-2	few	TRBJ2-7
CASSDRGSAYGYTF	TGTGCCAGCAGTGACCGGGGATCCGCCTATGGCTACACCTTC	.	TRBV12-3/TRBV12-4	.	TRBJ1-2
CSARDWVQETQYF	TGCAGTGCTAGAGACTGGGTTCAAGAGACCCAGTACTTC	.	TRBV20-1	few	TRBJ2-5
CASRAGQANSYEQYF	TGTGCCAGCAGGGCGGGACAGGCAAACTCCTACGAGCAGTACTTC	TRBD1	TRBV12-3/TRBV12-4	.	TRBJ2-7
CASSPTESSYNEQFF	TGCGCCAGCAGCCCGACCGAAAGCTCCTACAATGAGCAGTTCTTC	.	TRBV5-1	once	TRBJ2-1
CASSTGTITYEQYF	TGTGCCAGCTCAACCGGGACGATCACCTACGAGCAGTACTTC	.	TRBV18	.	TRBJ2-7
CSARDTRGRSYNEQFF	TGCAGTGCTAGAGATACGAGGGGACGCTCCTACAATGAGCAGTTCTTC	.	TRBV20-1	few	TRBJ2-1
CASSLVGGISGANVLTF	TGTGCCAGCAGCTTGGTAGGGGGGATCTCTGGGGCCAACGTCCTGACTTTC	.	TRBV5-6	.	TRBJ2-6
CSASRGRNEKLFF	TGCAGTGCTAGTCGAGGGCGCAATGAAAAACTGTTTTTT	.	TRBV20-1	few	TRBJ1-4
CASSQDRGGNTGELFF	TGCGCCAGCAGCCAAGATCGGGGTGGCAACACCGGGGAGCTGTTTTTT	.	TRBV4-3	few	TRBJ2-2
CASSFMGPSNSPLHF	TGTGCCAGCAGTTTTATGGGACCGTCTAATTCACCCCTCCACTTT	.	TRBV12-3/TRBV12-4	few	TRBJ1-6
CASSWAPQTGELFF	TGTGCCAGCAGTTGGGCCCCTCAGACCGGGGAGCTGTTTTTT	.	TRBV12-3/TRBV12-4	.	TRBJ2-2
CASSFHRVYEQYF	TGTGCCAGCTCATTTCACAGGGTTTACGAGCAGTACTTC	.	TRBV12-3/TRBV12-4	.	TRBJ2-7
CASSLRGGWENEQFF	TGTGCCAGCAGTCTAAGGGGGGGGTGGGAGAATGAGCAGTTCTTC	.	TRBV28	.	TRBJ2-1
CASSFEADQETQYF	TGTGCCAGCAGCTTCGAAGCGGACCAAGAGACCCAGTACTTC	.	TRBV7-7	.	TRBJ2-5
CASSRRMNTEAFF	TGTGCCAGCTCACGTCGCATGAACACTGAAGCTTTCTTT	.	TRBV18	few	TRBJ1-1
CASSVLAGETSYNEQFF	TGTGCCAGCAGTGTACTAGCGGGAGAGACCTCCTACAATGAGCAGTTCTTC	TRBD2	TRBV6-5	many	TRBJ2-1
CATSAMTSGAQETQYF	TGTGCCACCAGTGCTATGACTAGCGGGGCTCAAGAGACCCAGTACTTC	TRBD2	TRBV24-1	.	TRBJ2-5
CASSLSGGIDTQYF	TGCGCCAGCAGCTTGAGCGGGGGGATAGATACGCAGTATTTT	TRBD2	TRBV5-1	many	TRBJ2-3
CSASPSGGRLETQYF	TGCAGTGCTAGCCCTAGCGGGGGAAGGTTAGAGACCCAGTACTTC	TRBD2	TRBV20-1	many	TRBJ2-5
CASSHLTSGNTDTQYF	TGTGCCAGCAGCCACCTGACTAGCGGGAACACAGATACGCAGTATTTT	TRBD2	TRBV4-2	many	TRBJ2-3
CATRVAGNTGELFF	TGTGCCACCCGGGTAGCGGGGAACACCGGGGAGCTGTTTTTT	TRBD2	TRBV12-3/TRBV12-4	.	TRBJ2-2
CASGQGEGYGYTF	TGCGCCAGCGGACAGGGGGAAGGCTATGGCTACACCTTC	TRBD1	TRBV5-1	.	TRBJ1-2
CSARPPTGLGVDTQYF	TGCAGTGCTCGCCCGCCGACAGGCTTAGGGGTAGATACGCAGTATTTT	.	TRBV20-1	many	TRBJ2-3
CASSIQQGVNGYTF	TGTGCCAGCAGCATCCAACAGGGGGTCAATGGCTACACCTTC	.	TRBV21-1	few	TRBJ1-2
CSAPDRDPAFF	TGCAGTGCTCCGGACAGGGATCCAGCTTTCTTT	TRBD1	TRBV20-1	few	TRBJ1-1
CATYEQGSYEQYF	TGTGCCACTTACGAACAGGGCTCCTACGAGCAGTACTTC	.	TRBV12-3/TRBV12-4	.	TRBJ2-7
CASSSRPPGTSGGAEQYF	TGCGCCAGCAGCTCCCGACCCCCTGGGACTAGCGGGGGGGCCGAGCAGTACTTC	TRBD2	TRBV4-3	.	TRBJ2-7
CATSEPKTSGWLVQETQYF	TGTGCCACCAGTGAACCCAAAACTAGCGGCTGGCTGGTACAAGAGACCCAGTACTTC	TRBD2	TRBV24-1	many	TRBJ2-5
CSARDKGQGEDTQYF	TGCAGTGCTAGAGATAAGGGACAGGGGGAGGATACGCAGTATTTT	TRBD1	TRBV20-1	many	TRBJ2-3
CASSIMGSGTTYEQYF	TGTGCCAGCAGCATTATGGGCTCCGGGACAACCTACGAGCAGTACTTC	.	TRBV7-2	.	TRBJ2-7
CSATRGTVTGNTIYF	TGCAGTGCCACTCGAGGGACAGTCACTGGAAACACCATATATTTT	TRBD1	TRBV20-1	many	TRBJ1-3